This T cell receptor beta chain derives from a study of blood T cell repertoires in COVID-19. About the study: There were acute and convalescent COVID-19 samples, and they came from the United States, Italy and Spain.

The CDR3 is made up of 15 amino acids. V shed 4 bases and J shed 4 bases, with 13 bases lying between them. Germline lookup yields CDR1 LGHDT and CDR2 YNNKEL (reference sequence). The protocol was immunoSEQ multiplex PCR, while the TCRdb copy is restricted to in-frame clones and leaves out a portion. The table shows about 130,000 clones, with 85% occurring only once. The rearrangement uses TRBV3-1 (or the pseudogene TRBV3-2) and TRBJ2-2; tentative D call: TRBD1 (6 bases). This clonotype was sampled from a woman aged 80 or over with COVID-19, enrolled during active disease. Sequences were obtained from peripheral blood. CDR3 protein: CASSLGQTGTGELFF. In nucleotides, the CDR3 is TGTGCCAGCAGCCTCGGACAGACTGGCACCGGGGAGCTGTTTTTT.